This T cell receptor beta chain is drawn from a study of blood T cells in healthy people across ages. Extraction of total RNA produced a minimum of 6 micrograms from each sample. Trimming took 1 base from V and 4 from J, leaving 8 bases between them. The germline CDR1 and CDR2 sequences are SEHNR and FQNEAQ (reference sequence). The CDR3 loop spans 13 amino acids. The use of a sample-barcoded 5' primer and a J-beta primer mix characterized a second PCR of roughly 7 to 11 cycles. One entry per CDR3 protein results from TCRdb running MiXCR on the 5' RACE reads. The data show 600,000 to 900,000 distinct CDR3 sequences, around 24% seen once. The sample was also linked to a second study, of T cells of mothers and their children. From that paper: Related mother and child pairs showed slightly greater overlap (not significant) than unrelated pairs did.

The sequence was collected from a boy under 18 in good health. V usage is TRBV7-9 and J usage is TRBJ2-7; no reliable D call. Sequenced input: blood. As DNA, the CDR3 is TGTGCCAGCAGCTTAGAGGACCTTTACGAGCAGTACTTC. Its protein is CASSLEDLYEQYF.